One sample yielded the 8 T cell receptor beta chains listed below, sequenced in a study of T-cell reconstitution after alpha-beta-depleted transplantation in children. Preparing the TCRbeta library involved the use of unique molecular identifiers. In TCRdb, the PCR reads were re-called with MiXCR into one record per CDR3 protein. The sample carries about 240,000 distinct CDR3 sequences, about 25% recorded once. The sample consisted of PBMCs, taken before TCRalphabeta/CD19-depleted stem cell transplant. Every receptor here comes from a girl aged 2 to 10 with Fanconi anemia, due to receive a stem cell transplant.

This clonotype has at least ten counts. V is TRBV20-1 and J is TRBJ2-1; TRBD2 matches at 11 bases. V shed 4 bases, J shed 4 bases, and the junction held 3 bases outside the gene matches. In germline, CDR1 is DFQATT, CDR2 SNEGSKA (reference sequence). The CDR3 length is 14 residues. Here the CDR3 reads CSATRLAGYNEQFF. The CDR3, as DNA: TGCAGTGCTACCCGACTAGCGGGATACAATGAGCAGTTCTTC.

The CDR3 here is CASSGWEGYTF. The CDR3 nucleotides are TGTGCCAGCAGTGGATGGGAAGGCTACACCTTC. The gene calls are TRBV6-1 and TRBJ1-2; D gene uncertain. V was trimmed by 4 bases and J by 8 bases, leaving 8 bases between them. The CDR3 covers 11 residues. Germline lookup yields CDR1 MNHNS and CDR2 SASEGT.

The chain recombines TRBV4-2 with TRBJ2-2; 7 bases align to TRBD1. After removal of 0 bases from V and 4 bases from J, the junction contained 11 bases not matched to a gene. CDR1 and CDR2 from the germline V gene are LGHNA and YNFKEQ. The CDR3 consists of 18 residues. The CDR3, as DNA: TGTGCCAGCAGCCAAGAACTTGGATCGACAGGGAGCACCGGGGAGCTGTTTTTT. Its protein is CASSQELGSTGSTGELFF.

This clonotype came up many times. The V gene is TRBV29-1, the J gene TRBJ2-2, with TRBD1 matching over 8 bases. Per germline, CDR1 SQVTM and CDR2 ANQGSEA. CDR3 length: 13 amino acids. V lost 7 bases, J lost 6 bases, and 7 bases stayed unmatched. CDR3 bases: TGCAGCGGAAACAGGGGGGACTCCGGGGAGCTGTTTTTT. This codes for CSGNRGDSGELFF.

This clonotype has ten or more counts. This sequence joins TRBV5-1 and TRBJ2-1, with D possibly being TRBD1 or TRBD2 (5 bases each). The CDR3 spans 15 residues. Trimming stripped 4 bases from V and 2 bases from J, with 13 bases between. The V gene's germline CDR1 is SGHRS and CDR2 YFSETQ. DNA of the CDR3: TGCGCCAGCAGCGTCCGGGACGCGACCTACAATGAGCAGTTCTTC. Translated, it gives CASSVRDATYNEQFF.

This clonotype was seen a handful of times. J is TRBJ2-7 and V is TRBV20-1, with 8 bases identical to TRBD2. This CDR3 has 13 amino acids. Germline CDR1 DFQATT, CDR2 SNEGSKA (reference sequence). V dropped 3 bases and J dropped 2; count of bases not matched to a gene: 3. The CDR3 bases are TGCAGTGCTAGTGCCGGGAGGGCCTACGAGCAGTACTTC. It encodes CSASAGRAYEQYF.

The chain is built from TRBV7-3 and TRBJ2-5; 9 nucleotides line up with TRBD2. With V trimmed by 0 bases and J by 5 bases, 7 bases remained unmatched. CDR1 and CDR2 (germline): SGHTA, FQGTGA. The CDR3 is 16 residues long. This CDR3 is CASSLTGGGAYETQYF. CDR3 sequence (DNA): TGTGCCAGCAGCTTAACTGGCGGGGGGGCGTATGAGACCCAGTACTTC.

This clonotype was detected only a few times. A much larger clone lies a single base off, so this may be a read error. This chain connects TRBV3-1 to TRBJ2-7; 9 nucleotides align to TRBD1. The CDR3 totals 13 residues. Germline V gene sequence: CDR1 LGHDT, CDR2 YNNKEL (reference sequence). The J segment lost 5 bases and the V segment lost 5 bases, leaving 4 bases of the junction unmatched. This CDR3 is CASSSGTGNEQYF. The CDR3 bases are TGTGCCAGCAGCTCCGGGACAGGGAACGAGCAGTACTTC.